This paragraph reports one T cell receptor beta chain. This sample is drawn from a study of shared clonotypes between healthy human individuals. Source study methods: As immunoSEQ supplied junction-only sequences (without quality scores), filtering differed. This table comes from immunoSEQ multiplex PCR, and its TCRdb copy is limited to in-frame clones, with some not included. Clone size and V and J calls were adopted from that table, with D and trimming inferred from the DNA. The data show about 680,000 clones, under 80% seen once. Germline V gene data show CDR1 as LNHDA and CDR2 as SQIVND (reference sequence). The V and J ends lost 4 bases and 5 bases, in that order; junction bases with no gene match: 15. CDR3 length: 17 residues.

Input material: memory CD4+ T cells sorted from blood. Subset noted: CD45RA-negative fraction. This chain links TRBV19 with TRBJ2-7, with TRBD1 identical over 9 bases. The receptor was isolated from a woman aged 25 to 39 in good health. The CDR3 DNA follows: TGTGCCAGTAGTACAGCGCCCGGGACAGGGTTTTTCGACGAGCAGTACTTC. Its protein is CASSTAPGTGFFDEQYF.